This is a list of T cell receptor beta chains from one sample in a study of cytomegalovirus exposure and HLA in healthy donors. This table comes from immunoSEQ multiplex PCR, and its TCRdb copy is limited to in-frame clones, with some not included. The table lists about 160,000 clones, around 84% of them singletons, with around 3.1% in the top ten. Sequencing was done on a sample of PBMCs. These receptors were collected from a woman between 35 and 50 years old in good health and CMV-seronegative. Each CDR3 is given without its conserved first and last residue. The D gene is left open where the match is weak.

V,length,D,J,CDR3
TRBV5-1,14,TRBD1,TRBJ1-6,ASSLIPDRVNSPLH
TRBV5-1,12,-,TRBJ1-4,ASSLTSSNEKLF
TRBV27,14,TRBD2,TRBJ2-5,ASSLLGGGAAETQY
TRBV5-8,13,TRBD1,TRBJ1-2,ASSLRDSNVYGYT
TRBV2,13,TRBD2,TRBJ2-3,ASSWTSGLGDTQY
TRBV5-4,14,TRBD2,TRBJ2-3,ASSSKASGGADTQY
TRBV7-9,17,TRBD1,TRBJ2-7,ASSVPRDRGLDFSYEQY
TRBV4-1,13,-,TRBJ2-7,ASSQGGGVGDEQY
TRBV7-2,14,-,TRBJ1-4,ASSLTGPSGNEKLF
TRBV5-1,15,TRBD2,TRBJ2-1,ASRGLAGGPSYNEQF
TRBV4-1,13,TRBD1,TRBJ2-7,ASSQPPTGVREQY
TRBV5-5,14,TRBD2,TRBJ2-3,ASSSWTSGSTDTQY
TRBV6-1,12,TRBD1,TRBJ1-1,ASRPGQKNTEAF
TRBV10-3,10,-,TRBJ2-1,AITQGGDEQF
TRBV15,11,-,TRBJ2-7,ATSIGRSYEQY
TRBV7-2,15,TRBD2,TRBJ2-5,ASSSGLAGVLQETQY
TRBV27,15,-,TRBJ2-1,ASSPHLQGYSCNEQF
TRBV28,13,TRBD2,TRBJ2-5,ASGAGAVLQETQY
TRBV9,12,-,TRBJ2-3,ASSLQPSTDTQY
TRBV4-2,11,-,TRBJ1-5,ASSQDGVQPQH